These T cell receptor beta chains were read from a single sample in a study of blood T cell repertoires in COVID-19. Sequenced by immunoSEQ multiplex PCR; TCRdb stores in-frame clones only, minus some. The sample has over 25,000 clones, 70% to 85% seen once. Sequenced material: peripheral blood. The receptors originated from a human donor in a cohort sampled during active COVID-19. Both conserved end residues are part of each CDR3. D genes are given only for firm matches. The listing skips clone size in some rows; elsewhere it reads once, few, many or a size class.

.	TRBV6-6	TRBJ2-6	.	CASTDSSGANVLTF	TGTGCCAGCACCGACAGCTCTGGGGCCAACGTCCTGACTTTC
.	TRBV4-1	TRBJ2-2	.	CASSPSFSGVAGELFF	TGCGCCAGCAGCCCGTCCTTCTCAGGGGTGGCCGGGGAGCTGTTTTTT
.	TRBV27	TRBJ2-5	TRBD1	CASRATGGETQYF	TGTGCCAGCAGAGCAACAGGGGGAGAGACCCAGTACTTC
.	TRBV19	TRBJ2-3	TRBD2	CASSSRRGGGFTDTQYF	TGTGCCAGTAGTTCCCGTCGGGGCGGGGGTTTCACAGATACGCAGTATTTT
.	TRBV18	TRBJ2-7	TRBD1	CASSPGTGSTYEQYF	TGTGCCAGCTCTCCGGGGACAGGGAGTACCTACGAGCAGTACTTC
.	TRBV7-9	TRBJ1-1	.	CASSQPQGNTEAFF	TGTGCCAGCAGCCAACCCCAGGGGAACACTGAAGCTTTCTTT
.	TRBV10-3	TRBJ2-5	TRBD2	CAIRGEGETQYF	TGTGCCATCAGGGGGGAGGGGGAGACCCAGTACTTC
.	TRBV28	TRBJ2-3	.	CASSSYGGGGRLDTQYF	TGTGCCAGCAGTTCCTACGGTGGGGGGGGCCGGTTAGATACGCAGTATTTT
once	TRBV6-2/TRBV6-3	TRBJ1-2	.	CASSYDRTYGYTF	TGTGCCAGCAGTTACGACAGGACCTATGGCTACACCTTC
.	TRBV7-6	TRBJ1-3	.	CASSQTGNSGNTIYF	TGTGCCAGCAGCCAAACAGGGAATTCTGGAAACACCATATATTTT
.	TRBV2	TRBJ2-6	.	CALKGPGANVLTF	TGTGCCCTGAAGGGGCCTGGGGCCAACGTCCTGACTTTC
.	TRBV28	TRBJ1-2	.	CASNEPTQAVNYGYTF	TGTGCCAGCAATGAGCCCACTCAGGCAGTAAACTATGGCTACACCTTC
.	TRBV5-1	TRBJ1-1	TRBD1	CASSPRITGGDEAFF	TGCGCCAGCAGCCCCCGGATAACAGGGGGTGATGAAGCTTTCTTT
.	TRBV6-6	TRBJ2-5	TRBD2	CASRGVLAGDQETQYF	TGTGCCAGCAGGGGGGTCCTAGCGGGGGACCAAGAGACCCAGTACTTC
.	TRBV7-2	TRBJ2-4	.	CASSLGSGIAKNIQYF	TGTGCCAGCAGCTTAGGATCAGGGATAGCCAAAAACATTCAGTACTTC
.	TRBV12-3/TRBV12-4	TRBJ1-2	.	CASSQSGYGYTF	TGTGCCAGCAGCCAAAGCGGGTATGGCTACACCTTC
.	TRBV3-1/TRBV3-2	TRBJ1-2	.	CASSQDSTGGRNTF	TGTGCCAGCAGCCAAGATTCTACAGGCGGTAGGAACACCTTC
.	TRBV7-6	TRBJ1-1	.	CASSLGQFTEAFF	TGTGCCAGCAGCTTAGGACAGTTCACTGAAGCTTTCTTT
few	TRBV7-2	TRBJ1-2	.	CASRQGSANYGYTF	TGTGCCAGCAGACAGGGTTCTGCTAACTATGGCTACACCTTC
.	TRBV6-1	TRBJ2-1	TRBD2	CASSEPGLEMDEQFF	TGTGCCAGCAGTGAACCGGGACTAGAAATGGATGAGCAGTTCTTC
.	TRBV28	TRBJ1-4	.	CASSSGQITGKLFF	TGTGCCAGCAGCTCAGGCCAAATCACGGGGAAACTGTTTTTT
.	TRBV10-3	TRBJ2-1	TRBD2	CAINRLAGGPKEQFF	TGTGCCATCAATAGACTAGCGGGGGGGCCGAAGGAGCAGTTCTTC
.	TRBV6-1	TRBJ1-3	.	CASSEVLTLSGNTIYF	TGTGCCAGCAGTGAAGTTCTAACTCTCTCTGGAAACACCATATATTTT
.	TRBV7-9	TRBJ2-1	TRBD2	CASSTDSGGHYNEQFF	TGTGCCAGCAGCACCGATAGCGGGGGACATTACAATGAGCAGTTCTTC
once	TRBV28	TRBJ2-7	TRBD1	CASNTGGENFDEQYF	TGTGCCAGCAATACAGGGGGCGAGAACTTTGACGAGCAGTACTTC
.	TRBV27	TRBJ1-2	TRBD1	CASSLRPGDSNYGYTF	TGTGCCAGCAGTTTGCGTCCTGGGGACAGTAACTATGGCTACACCTTC
.	TRBV6-5	TRBJ2-7	TRBD1	CASSNPGQNYEQYF	TGTGCCAGCAGTAATCCGGGACAGAACTACGAGCAGTACTTC
.	TRBV12-5	TRBJ1-1	.	CASGPQWGEEAFF	TGTGCTAGTGGTCCGCAGTGGGGGGAGGAAGCTTTCTTT
.	TRBV18	TRBJ2-1	TRBD2	CASSATSGGGEQFF	TGTGCCAGCTCAGCGACTAGCGGGGGCGGTGAGCAGTTCTTC
.	TRBV29-1	TRBJ2-1	TRBD1	CSVTGQGILNEQFF	TGCAGCGTGACGGGACAGGGGATACTCAATGAGCAGTTCTTC
.	TRBV6-1	TRBJ2-2	TRBD2	CASSERRGVSGELFF	TGTGCCAGCAGTGAAAGGCGGGGGGTCTCCGGGGAGCTGTTTTTT
.	TRBV5-5	TRBJ2-7	.	CASSLGRDFYEQYF	TGTGCCAGCAGCTTGGGCAGGGACTTCTACGAGCAGTACTTC
.	TRBV9	TRBJ2-3	.	CASSVGLELTDTQYF	TGTGCCAGCAGCGTAGGTCTAGAATTGACAGATACGCAGTATTTT
.	TRBV27	TRBJ1-6	.	CASRYNIGAPLHF	TGTGCCAGCAGATATAATATAGGGGCACCCCTCCACTTT
few	TRBV7-9	TRBJ2-1	.	CASSLTAHNEQFF	TGTGCCAGCAGCTTAACCGCGCACAATGAGCAGTTCTTC
.	TRBV5-1	TRBJ2-3	TRBD1	CASSLPTGDSTDTQYF	TGCGCCAGCAGCTTGCCGACAGGGGATAGCACAGATACGCAGTATTTT
.	TRBV30	TRBJ1-5	TRBD1	CAWSPTGYQPQHF	TGTGCCTGGAGCCCGACAGGGTATCAGCCCCAGCATTTT
.	TRBV7-9	TRBJ2-3	.	CASRLGQADTQYF	TGTGCCAGCAGACTAGGTCAGGCAGATACGCAGTATTTT
.	TRBV10-2	TRBJ1-1	.	CASSDGENTEAFF	TGCGCCAGCAGTGACGGGGAGAACACTGAAGCTTTCTTT
.	TRBV6-5	TRBJ1-2	.	CASSPDSGYGYTF	TGTGCCAGCAGTCCCGATTCGGGGTATGGCTACACCTTC
.	TRBV4-1	TRBJ2-1	.	CASSQGRADDNEQFF	TGCGCCAGCAGCCAAGGCAGGGCTGACGACAATGAGCAGTTCTTC
few	TRBV28	TRBJ1-1	.	CASSLWSSGLGAFF	TGTGCCAGCAGTTTATGGAGCTCAGGGCTAGGAGCTTTCTTT
once	TRBV6-5	TRBJ1-1	TRBD1	CASRPGQGSAGAFF	TGTGCCAGCAGACCAGGACAGGGGAGTGCCGGAGCTTTCTTT
.	TRBV6-2/TRBV6-3	TRBJ1-5	.	CASSSLTNGPQHF	TGTGCCAGCAGTAGCTTAACCAATGGGCCCCAGCATTTT
.	TRBV5-6	TRBJ1-2	.	CASSSPRLSSYGYTF	TGTGCCAGCAGCTCCCCGAGGCTGTCCAGCTATGGCTACACCTTC
.	TRBV3-1/TRBV3-2	TRBJ2-7	TRBD2	CASSLSGTYEQYF	TGTGCCAGCAGCCTAAGCGGGACCTACGAGCAGTACTTC
few	TRBV15	TRBJ2-5	TRBD1	CATSRSGGETQYF	TGTGCCACCAGCAGATCAGGGGGAGAGACCCAGTACTTC
.	TRBV5-1	TRBJ2-7	.	CASSLVGGSESVQYF	TGCGCCAGCAGCTTGGTCGGGGGAAGCGAATCGGTGCAGTACTTC
.	TRBV7-9	TRBJ1-4	.	CASSPGTSATNEKLFF	TGTGCCAGCAGCCCCGGGACATCAGCAACTAATGAAAAACTGTTTTTT
.	TRBV7-9	TRBJ2-7	TRBD2	CASSSGLAGGSSYEQYF	TGTGCCAGCAGCTCGGGACTAGCGGGGGGGAGCTCCTACGAGCAGTACTTC
.	TRBV10-3	TRBJ2-1	TRBD2	CAISELSGPRKNNEQFF	TGTGCCATCAGTGAGCTTAGCGGGCCACGGAAAAACAATGAGCAGTTCTTC
few	TRBV7-8	TRBJ1-5	TRBD1	CASTETGASNQPQHF	TGTGCCAGTACCGAGACAGGGGCGAGCAATCAGCCCCAGCATTTT
few	TRBV7-8	TRBJ1-3	.	CASSNRVSGNTIYF	TGTGCCAGCAGCAACAGGGTCTCTGGAAACACCATATATTTT
.	TRBV5-4	TRBJ2-7	.	CASSLGGQIYEQYF	TGTGCCAGCAGCTTAGGCGGACAGATCTACGAGCAGTACTTC
.	TRBV6-6	TRBJ2-1	.	CASNPGGKNEQFF	TGTGCCAGCAACCCCGGGGGTAAAAATGAGCAGTTCTTC
.	TRBV7-2	TRBJ1-1	.	CASSLANLNTEAFF	TGTGCCAGCAGCTTAGCCAATTTGAACACTGAAGCTTTCTTT
.	TRBV7-9	TRBJ2-7	.	CAGGSGYEQYF	TGTGCCGGGGGGTCGGGATACGAGCAGTACTTC
.	TRBV11-1	TRBJ2-1	TRBD2	CASSLEVSGGVRKFF	TGTGCCAGCAGCTTAGAGGTTAGCGGGGGAGTCCGAAAGTTCTTC
.	TRBV19	TRBJ1-6	TRBD1	CASSILPPRDSSTPLHF	TGTGCCAGTAGTATTCTCCCCCCCCGGGACAGTTCGACACCCCTCCACTTT